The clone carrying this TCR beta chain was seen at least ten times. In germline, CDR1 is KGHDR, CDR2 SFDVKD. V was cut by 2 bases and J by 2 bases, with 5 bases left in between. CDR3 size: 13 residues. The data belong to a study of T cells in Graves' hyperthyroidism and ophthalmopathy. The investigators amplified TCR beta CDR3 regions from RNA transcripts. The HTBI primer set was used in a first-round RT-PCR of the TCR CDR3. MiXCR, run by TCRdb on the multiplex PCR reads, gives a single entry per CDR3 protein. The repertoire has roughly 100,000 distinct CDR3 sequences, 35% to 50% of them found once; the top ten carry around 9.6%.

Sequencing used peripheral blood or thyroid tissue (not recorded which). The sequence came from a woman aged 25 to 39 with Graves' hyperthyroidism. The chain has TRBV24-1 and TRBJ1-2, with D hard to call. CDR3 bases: TGTGCCACCAGTGATTATAGAAACTATGGCTACACCTTC. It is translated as CATSDYRNYGYTF.